This TCR beta chain was recorded in a study of OX40 agonist ivuxolimab in advanced cancers. The germline V gene encodes CDR1 SGHAT and CDR2 FQNNGV. The J segment lost 3 bases and the V segment lost 5 bases, leaving 13 bases of the junction unmatched. The CDR3 runs to 16 residues. Profiled with immunoSEQ multiplex PCR; TCRdb holds only in-frame clones, not every one. The sample records some 39,000 clones, 85% to 90% being singletons. Here the sequenced sample was CD4+ or CD8+ T cells sorted from blood, taken in a trial of the OX40 agonist ivuxolimab. The sequence was obtained from an adult with an advanced solid tumor such as melanoma, head and neck, liver or kidney cancer. The rearrangement uses TRBV11-2 and TRBJ2-7, with 7 bases fitting TRBD1. The CDR3 spells CASSTQRGQGFYEQYF. The CDR3 bases are TGTGCCAGCAGCACCCAGAGGGGGCAGGGGTTCTACGAGCAGTACTTC.